The entry below describes one TCR beta chain. The data originate from a study of cytomegalovirus exposure and HLA in healthy donors. The PCR used 60 Vbeta and 13 Jbeta primers. The repertoire was sequenced with immunoSEQ multiplex PCR; TCRdb's copy has only in-frame clones and lacks some. The table records about 110,000 clones, roughly 84% of them present only once. This clonotype originated in a man aged 25-40 years in good health and CMV-seropositive. Source material: PBMCs.

CDR3 region: CSVTGTSGGEWRREQYF. The DNA of the CDR3 is TGCAGCGTTACCGGGACTAGCGGGGGGGAATGGAGGCGCGAGCAGTACTTC. V is TRBV29-1 and J is TRBJ2-7, with TRBD2 matching 16 bases. The CDR3 is 17 residues long. V trimming: 5 bases; J trimming: 6 bases; junction bases outside the gene matches: 13. Germline V gene data show CDR1 as SQVTM and CDR2 as ANQGSEA.